The text below deals with one TCR beta chain. This sample is part of a study of regulatory T cells in long-lasting Graves disease. Overall study: Over-5-year antithyroid drug use with positive TSH receptor antibodies defined persistent Graves' disease in the study.

There are 16 residues in the CDR3. Trimming took 0 bases from V and 5 from J; bases not matched to a gene: 6. Germline assignment: CDR1 MNHEY and CDR2 SVGAGI. Arm-PCR of CDR3 regions and iRepertoire HTBI primers were the basis on which TCR beta libraries were built. TCRdb re-derived calls from the multiplex PCR reads in MiXCR, one entry per CDR3 protein. This sample has around 450,000 distinct CDR3 sequences, with roughly a fifth found just once. Time point defined: persistent/refractory GD, antithyroid drugs over 5 years with positive TRAb. The TCR library was made from RNA extracted from PBMCs. Sequencing used peripheral blood mononuclear cells (PBMCs), obtained when the disease was refractory, from a patient treated with antithyroid drugs. The TCR comes from a female donor with Graves disease. The chain is built from TRBV6-5 and TRBJ2-3; 9 bases match TRBD2. CDR3 DNA sequence: TGTGCCAGCAGTTACTCTGCGGGAGGGCCAGGAGATACGCAGTATTTT. The encoded protein is CASSYSAGGPGDTQYF.